Listed here are 26 T cell receptor beta chains from one sample, sequenced in a study of cytomegalovirus exposure and HLA in healthy donors. The PCR employed 60 Vbeta primers together with 13 Jbeta primers. The assay was immunoSEQ multiplex PCR, and TCRdb's table has in-frame clones only and misses some. This table holds 90,000 to 120,000 clones, about 74% found once. What was sequenced was PBMCs. These TCRs come from a woman aged 40-49 years in good health and CMV-seropositive.

V usage is TRBV27 and J usage is TRBJ1-2; TRBD1 aligns across 11 bases. V lost 4 bases, J lost 2 bases, and 3 bases stayed unmatched. The CDR3 has 15 amino acids. Germline V gene sequence: CDR1 MNHEY, CDR2 SMNVEV (reference sequence). The CDR3 DNA is TGTGCCAGCAGTTCCCGGGACAGGGGGAACTATGGCTACACCTTC. This codes for CASSSRDRGNYGYTF.

This rearrangement joins TRBV5-1 to TRBJ2-6; tentatively, D is TRBD2 (6 bases). The germline gives CDR1 SGHRS, CDR2 YFSETQ. The CDR3 is 16 amino acids. V lost 0 bases to trimming and J lost 4 bases, with 11 bases between them. DNA for the CDR3: TGCGCCAGCAGCTTGGTGGGAGGCTCCGGGGCCAACGTCCTGACTTTC. This encodes CASSLVGGSGANVLTF. Full variable domain (outside the CDR3, taken from reference TRBV5-1 and TRBJ2-6): KAGVTQTPRYLIKTRGQQVTLSCSPISGHRSVSWYQQTPGQGLQFLFEYFSETQRNKGNFPGRFSGRQFSNSRSEMNVSTLELGDSALYLCASSLVGGSGANVLTFGAGSRLTVL.

The rearrangement uses TRBV18 and TRBJ1-1; tentative D call: TRBD1 (5 bases). The CDR3 runs to 15 residues. Germline V CDR1 and CDR2: KGHSH, LQKENI. Trimming took off 3 bases at V and 0 bases at J, with 11 bases between the two ends. The CDR3 DNA follows: TGTGCCAGCTCACCCCCCGGGGGGGTGAACACTGAAGCTTTCTTT. It translates to CASSPPGGVNTEAFF.

This clone was seen more than once but under ten times. The gene calls are TRBV6-5 and TRBJ1-2, with 8 bases that match TRBD1. Looked up from germline, CDR1 is MNHEY and CDR2 is SVGAGI. The ends lost 6 bases at V and 2 bases at J; junction bases unmatched: 2. The length of the CDR3 is 13 residues. CDR3 sequence reads: CASRRQGNYGYTF. Here the CDR3 DNA reads TGTGCCAGCAGGAGACAGGGGAACTATGGCTACACCTTC.

The rearrangement links TRBV18 to TRBJ2-7; D remains unclear. Germline CDR1 is KGHSH and CDR2 is LQKENI. Trimming removed 2 bases from V and 3 bases from J, with 8 bases in between. There are 13 residues in the CDR3. In nucleotides, the CDR3 is TGTGCCAGCTCACCATCAGTTAACTACGAGCAGTACTTC. Residues: CASSPSVNYEQYF.

V gene TRBV27 combines with J gene TRBJ2-7, with a weak D call TRBD2 (7 bases). There are 15 residues in the CDR3. Germline V gene lookup returns CDR1 MNHEY and CDR2 SMNVEV (reference sequence). Trimming cost V 2 bases and J 2 bases, with 13 bases left between them. This CDR3 is CASSLGSGGPYEQYF. CDR3 coding DNA: TGTGCCAGCAGTTTAGGGTCGGGGGGCCCCTACGAGCAGTACTTC.

This clone was seen only once. This chain joins TRBV4-2 and TRBJ1-2, with 8 nucleotides matching TRBD1. The length of the CDR3 is 15 residues. Trimming removed 6 bases from V and 7 bases from J; junction bases left unmatched: 13. Germline values: CDR1 LGHNA, CDR2 YNFKEQ. For the CDR3, the DNA is TGTGCCAGCAGTCAACGGGCAGGGGGCGCGGGTGGCTACACCTTC. This encodes CASSQRAGGAGGYTF.

Points on this clone: A read error is likely, as this CDR3 ends without the conserved phenylalanine or tryptophan. The chain recombines TRBV6-6 with TRBJ1-1; D gene ambiguous. V lost 10 bases, J lost 1 base, and 13 bases lay in between. Looked up from germline, CDR1 is MNHNY and CDR2 is SVGAGI (reference sequence). CDR3 length: 13 amino acids. The CDR3 sequence: CANSEGRNTEAFV. CDR3 in DNA: TGTGCCAACTCCGAAGGGAGGAACACTGAAGCTTTCGTT.

This chain joins TRBV6-1 and TRBJ2-4, with a tentative D call TRBD2 (6 bases). Between the trimmed V and J ends, which lost 7 bases and 5 bases, there was a span of 12 bases. The germline V gene has CDR1 MNHNS and CDR2 SASEGT. The CDR3 is made up of 13 amino acids. CDR3 nucleotide sequence: TGTGCCAGCACCCACGGGAGACAAAACATTCAGTACTTC. Its translation is CASTHGRQNIQYF.

The V call is TRBV11-2, the J call TRBJ2-5; 14 bases align to TRBD2. V lost 7 bases, J lost 5 bases, and 3 bases stayed unmatched. Per germline, CDR1 SGHAT and CDR2 FQNNGV. The CDR3 is made up of 14 amino acids. Here the CDR3 DNA reads TGTGCCAGCATCGGACTAGCGGGGGGTGAGACCCAGTACTTC. Its protein is CASIGLAGGETQYF.

A remark on this clone: The junction does not match germline at one end; this may be a read error. This chain joins TRBV18 and TRBJ1-3, with 9 bases matching TRBD1. CDR1 KGHSH and CDR2 LQKENI come from the germline V gene. The CDR3 contains 16 residues. Written as DNA, the CDR3 is TGTGCCAGCTCATCACCGGGACAGGGCGCTGGAAACACCATATATTTT. Residues: CASSSPGQGAGNTIYF. Full variable domain (outside the CDR3, taken from reference TRBV18 and TRBJ1-3): NAGVMQNPRHLVRRRGQEARLRCSPMKGHSHVYWYRQLPEEGLKFMVYLQKENIIDESGMPKERFSAEFPKEGPSILRIQQVVRGDSAAYFCASSSPGQGAGNTIYFGEGSWLTVV.

The gene calls are TRBV29-1 and TRBJ1-2, with D possibly matching TRBD1 (5 bases). This CDR3 contains 12 residues. Trimming took 0 bases from V and 8 from J, leaving 10 bases between them. Germline V CDR1 and CDR2: SQVTM, ANQGSEA. CDR3 sequence (DNA): TGCAGCGTTGAAGACCCTGGGGCCGGCTACACCTTC. This gives the protein CSVEDPGAGYTF.

This chain links TRBV25-1 with TRBJ1-2, with D perhaps matching TRBD1 (5 bases). Trimming shortened V by 3 bases and J by 0 bases, and 14 bases separated the two germline ends. The CDR3 extends over 16 amino acids. Germline CDR1 and CDR2: MGHDK and SYGVNS. The CDR3 region is CASSEEGSRANYGYTF. The DNA for the CDR3 is TGTGCCAGCAGTGAGGAGGGGTCCCGAGCTAACTATGGCTACACCTTC.

The rearrangement links TRBV9 to TRBJ1-1; TRBD1 might be the D (5 bases). Trimming stripped 4 bases from V and 4 bases from J, with 20 bases between. This CDR3 has 16 amino acids. Germline assignment: CDR1 SGDLS and CDR2 YYNGEE. CDR3 amino acids: CASSTRAGGPGTEAFF. DNA for the CDR3: TGTGCCAGCAGCACTCGAGCGGGGGGACCCGGCACTGAAGCTTTCTTT.

Only a few counts were recorded for this clone. V gene TRBV7-2 combines with J gene TRBJ1-2; D is perhaps TRBD1 (5 bases). V was cut by 5 bases and J by 8 bases, with 12 bases left in between. The CDR3 consists of 12 residues. The V gene's germline CDR1 is SGHTA and CDR2 FQGNSA. This CDR3 is CASSARQQGYTF. The CDR3 bases are TGTGCCAGCAGCGCCCGACAGCAAGGCTACACCTTC.

The genes are TRBV7-9 and TRBJ1-4; perhaps TRBD1 as D (6 bases). With 1 base removed from V and 8 bases from J, the gap between germline ends came to 14 bases. Germline assignment: CDR1 SEHNR and CDR2 FQNEAQ (reference sequence). This CDR3 is built from 15 residues. The CDR3: CASSLVPQGGEKLFF. As DNA, the CDR3 is TGTGCCAGCAGCTTAGTTCCACAGGGAGGGGAAAAACTGTTTTTT.

The chain uses TRBV6-5 and TRBJ1-6; D unclear. Trimming cost V 2 bases and J 0 bases, with 5 bases left between them. Germline V gives CDR1 MNHEY, CDR2 SVGAGI. CDR3 length: 15 amino acids. Written as DNA, the CDR3 is TGTGCCAGCAGTTACCGGAGCTCCTATAATTCACCCCTCCACTTT. Its protein product is CASSYRSSYNSPLHF.

The gene calls are TRBV30 and TRBJ1-6; TRBD1 aligns across 7 bases. The CDR3 loop spans 14 amino acids. Losses at the gene ends were 1 base for V and 9 bases for J; bases not matched to a gene: 6. Germline V gene data show CDR1 as GTSNPN and CDR2 as SVGIG (reference sequence). The CDR3 DNA reads as TGTGCCTGGAGTGGACAGGGTAGGAGTTCACCCCTCCACTTT. It is translated as CAWSGQGRSSPLHF.

The chain combines TRBV5-1 with TRBJ1-1; 8 bases align to TRBD1. This CDR3 is built from 14 residues. Looked up from germline, CDR1 is SGHRS and CDR2 is YFSETQ. The V gene end was trimmed by 0 bases and the J gene end by 8 bases; junction bases not matched to a gene: 6. Written as DNA, the CDR3 is TGCGCCAGCAGCTTGGCCGGAGCAGGGGGCGAAGCTTTCTTT. The encoded protein is CASSLAGAGGEAFF.

This clone was detected once. CDR3 coding DNA: TGCGCCAGCAGCTTCGGACAGCTGGGTTACGAGCAGTACTTC. It specifies CASSFGQLGYEQYF. This chain joins TRBV5-1 and TRBJ2-7; weak D call: TRBD1 (6 bases). V lost 2 bases and J lost 4, with 13 bases in between. The CDR3 runs 14 residues. Germline V gene data show CDR1 as SGHRS and CDR2 as YFSETQ. The full variable domain, rest sourced from reference TRBV5-1 and TRBJ2-7, is KAGVTQTPRYLIKTRGQQVTLSCSPISGHRSVSWYQQTPGQGLQFLFEYFSETQRNKGNFPGRFSGRQFSNSRSEMNVSTLELGDSALYLCASSFGQLGYEQYFGPGTRLTVT.

The chain recombines TRBV29-1 with TRBJ1-2; 7 bases agree with TRBD1. The CDR3 is 13 residues long. Looked up from germline, CDR1 is SQVTM and CDR2 is ANQGSEA. The V and J ends lost 4 bases and 1 base, in that order; junction bases with no gene match: 3. The CDR3 loop is CSVAGTVNYGYTF. Here the CDR3 DNA reads TGCAGCGTTGCCGGGACAGTTAACTATGGCTACACCTTC.

This clone was counted a single time. V is TRBV30 and J is TRBJ1-1; no definite D call. Germline V gene lookup returns CDR1 GTSNPN and CDR2 SVGIG (reference sequence). With 0 bases removed from V and 4 bases from J, the gap between germline ends came to 12 bases. The CDR3 loop spans 14 amino acids. The CDR3 reads CAWSVLGRITEAFF. Written as DNA, the CDR3 is TGTGCCTGGAGTGTACTAGGCAGAATCACTGAAGCTTTCTTT.

The chain recombines TRBV4-2 with TRBJ2-5; 15 bases fit TRBD2. The V gene's germline CDR1 is LGHNA and CDR2 YNFKEQ. This CDR3 is 16 amino acids long. Trimming at V came to 3 bases and at J to 2 bases, leaving 1 base not matched to a gene. This CDR3 is CASSHGLAGGQETQYF. In DNA form, the CDR3 reads TGTGCCAGCAGCCACGGACTAGCGGGGGGGCAAGAGACCCAGTACTTC.

The chain is built from TRBV4-1 and TRBJ1-2; 8 nucleotides agree with TRBD1. Germline CDR1 is MGHRA and CDR2 is YSYEKL. V dropped 2 bases and J dropped 6; count of bases not matched to a gene: 5. This CDR3 has 14 residues. The CDR3 loop is CASSQQGARDGYTF. DNA for the CDR3: TGCGCCAGCAGCCAACAGGGGGCGCGCGATGGCTACACCTTC.

This clone appeared a few times. The chain has TRBV9 and TRBJ2-5; 8 nucleotides align to TRBD2. The V gene's germline CDR1 is SGDLS and CDR2 YYNGEE. V lost 5 bases and J lost 2; bases outside the gene matches: 8. The CDR3 contains 15 residues. CDR3: CASSDSGDLQETQYF. Written as DNA, the CDR3 is TGTGCCAGCAGTGATAGCGGGGACCTTCAAGAGACCCAGTACTTC.

This clone turned up a few times. The J gene is TRBJ2-6, the V gene TRBV6-1; perhaps TRBD1 as D (6 bases). Germline CDR1 reads MNHNS; CDR2 reads SASEGT. V lost 6 bases to trimming and J lost 1 base, with 7 bases between them. The length of the CDR3 is 14 residues. The CDR3 reads CASRRGSGANVLTF. Here the CDR3 DNA reads TGTGCCAGCAGGAGGGGGTCTGGGGCCAACGTCCTGACTTTC.